The clone carrying this T cell receptor (beta chain) was observed many times. Antigen unknown. All donors were healthy Caucasians. The data were obtained in a study of identical twins. The CDR3 sequence is 15 residues long. Losses at the gene ends were 6 bases for V and 0 bases for J; bases not matched to a gene: 2. Germline V gene data show CDR1 as ENHRY and CDR2 as SYGVKD. The study, taken as a whole, reports: Modelling underestimated the level of out-of-frame TCR alpha sharing observed in monozygotic twins. Invariant MAIT and iNKT cells are populations that could partly confound zero-insertion analyses.

Template switching introduced a universal primer site, and the cDNA bore unique molecular identifiers. TCRdb fed the 5' RACE reads into MiXCR, producing one record per CDR3 protein. The data show about 430,000 distinct CDR3 sequences, around a sixth seen once. The chain employs TRBV10-3 and TRBJ2-1; the match to TRBD2 covers 10 bases. The TCR comes from a man between 45 and 60 years old in good health. Material for sequencing was naive T cells sorted from blood. The CDR3 is CAIRPSGSSYNEQFF. The CDR3 coding sequence is TGTGCCATCAGGCCTAGCGGGAGCTCCTACAATGAGCAGTTCTTC.